A single sample is the source of the 27 T cell receptor beta chains below, sequenced in a study of blood T cell repertoires in COVID-19. Profiling relied on immunoSEQ multiplex PCR, and the TCRdb table lists in-frame clones only, not all of them. Of 130,000 to 150,000 clones in the sample, 70% to 90% are singletons; the top ten hold 6.2%. Source material: PBMCs or T cells enriched from blood (not recorded which). The receptors shown here come from a woman in her forties who had recovered from COVID-19.

The J gene is TRBJ1-1, the V gene TRBV12-3 or TRBV12-4, with D unclear. This CDR3 comprises 11 residues. V lost 5 bases to trimming and J lost 1 base, with 2 bases between them. CDR3 sequence (DNA): TGTGCCAGCAGTCAGAACACTGAAGCTTTCTTT. It specifies CASSQNTEAFF.

The genes are TRBV10-3 and TRBJ2-2, with 14 bases aligning to TRBD2. The CDR3 is 18 amino acids. The germline V gene encodes CDR1 ENHRY and CDR2 SYGVKD. With V trimmed by 8 bases and J by 6 bases, 14 bases remained unmatched. The CDR3 region has the DNA TGTGCCATCGCCGGGACTAGCGGGAGTGAATTGAAGGCCGGGGAGCTGTTTTTT. Its protein is CAIAGTSGSELKAGELFF.

The chain uses TRBV13 and TRBJ2-2; possibly TRBD1 for D (6 bases). The CDR3 spans 14 residues. The V gene lost 4 bases and the J gene lost 4 bases, with 10 bases spanning the gap. Germline loops: CDR1 PRHDT, CDR2 FYEKMQ (reference sequence). CDR3 in amino acids: CASSSGQTTGELFF. CDR3 coding DNA: TGTGCCAGCAGCTCCGGACAGACCACCGGGGAGCTGTTTTTT.

The chain combines TRBV11-2 with TRBJ2-1; 9 bases agree with TRBD1. The CDR3 totals 17 residues. Germline V gene lookup returns CDR1 SGHAT and CDR2 FQNNGV. V gave up 1 base and J gave up 1 base; unmatched junction bases: 5. CDR3 protein: CASSLGTGVRSYNEQFF. CDR3 sequence (DNA): TGTGCCAGCAGCTTAGGGACAGGGGTAAGGTCCTACAATGAGCAGTTCTTC.

This sequence joins TRBV7-6 and TRBJ1-4; the D is unclear. V was cut by 4 bases and J by 4 bases, with 13 bases left in between. Per the germline V gene, CDR1 is SGHVS and CDR2 is FNYEAQ. CDR3 length: 15 amino acids. CDR3: CASSSNGLINEKLFF. The CDR3 DNA follows: TGTGCCAGCAGCTCCAACGGACTGATTAATGAAAAACTGTTTTTT.

The chain couples TRBV30 to TRBJ2-3; D remains ambiguous. Trimming shortened V by 1 base and J by 4 bases, and 6 bases separated the two germline ends. The CDR3 sequence is 12 residues long. CDR1 and CDR2 (germline): GTSNPN, SVGIG (reference sequence). This CDR3 reads CAWSGTSDTQYF. The CDR3, as DNA: TGTGCCTGGAGTGGTACTTCAGATACGCAGTATTTT.

The chain links TRBV6-1 to TRBJ2-5; TRBD1 matches 9 bases. This CDR3 contains 15 residues. Germline V gene data show CDR1 as MNHNS and CDR2 as SASEGT. V shed 2 bases and J 5 bases; nucleotides not matched to a gene: 6. The CDR3 is CASSEPGQGMETQYF. The CDR3 coding sequence is TGTGCCAGCAGTGAACCGGGACAGGGAATGGAGACCCAGTACTTC.

V usage is TRBV11-2 and J usage is TRBJ2-1; the D gene is possibly TRBD2 (6 bases). V dropped 5 bases and J dropped 10 bases, with 12 bases sitting between them. The V gene's germline CDR1 is SGHAT and CDR2 FQNNGV. This CDR3 is built from 12 residues. CDR3 in DNA: TGTGCCAGCAGCCTACCTAGCGACGAGCAGTTCTTC. Translation: CASSLPSDEQFF.

J is TRBJ2-5 and V is TRBV5-1, with a possible D match to TRBD2 (5 bases). CDR3 length: 13 residues. CDR1 and CDR2 from the germline V gene are SGHRS and YFSETQ. Trimming stripped 0 bases from V and 5 bases from J, with 8 bases between. In DNA, the CDR3 is TGCGCCAGCAGCTTGGGAGGGAGCGAGACCCAGTACTTC. Translation gives CASSLGGSETQYF.

This clone was counted a single time. In DNA, the CDR3 is TGTGCCAGCAGGCGTTCAGGGGGCTCTTACGAGCAGTACTTC. Translating gives CASRRSGGSYEQYF. V and J are TRBV3-1 (or the pseudogene TRBV3-2) and TRBJ2-7; 8 bases line up with TRBD1. Losses at the gene ends were 6 bases for V and 4 bases for J; bases not matched to a gene: 8. Germline loops: CDR1 LGHDT, CDR2 YNNKEL (reference sequence). The CDR3 runs to 14 residues.

Only one count was recorded for this clone. The chain joins TRBV11-2 to TRBJ1-2; 10 bases agree with TRBD1. Germline V gene sequence: CDR1 SGHAT, CDR2 FQNNGV. There are 15 residues in the CDR3. After removal of 5 bases from V and 8 bases from J, the junction contained 11 bases not matched to a gene. In DNA, the CDR3 is TGTGCCAGCAGCCCTGACCCGGGACAGGGGATAGGCTACACCTTC. Its protein is CASSPDPGQGIGYTF.

In its sample, this clone was seen a few times. The chain recombines TRBV5-5 with TRBJ1-1; 7 nucleotides line up with TRBD1. This CDR3 contains 18 residues. The junction had 15 bases not matched to a gene; V was cut back by 3 bases and J by 1 base. Germline-derived CDR1 and CDR2 are SGHKS and YYEKEE (reference sequence). In DNA, the CDR3 is TGTGCCAGCAGCTCACGGCCCCCGGGACAGCTTCCGAACACTGAAGCTTTCTTT. Translation: CASSSRPPGQLPNTEAFF.

In nucleotides, the CDR3 is TGCGCCACCTCCTATCCGCCCAAATGGCAGTTCTTC. Residues: CATSYPPKWQFF. V is TRBV10-1 and J is TRBJ2-1, with D unclear. This CDR3 comprises 12 residues. Germline V gene lookup returns CDR1 WNHNN and CDR2 SYGVQD (reference sequence). V was cut by 10 bases and J by 12 bases, with 19 bases left in between.

V gene TRBV6-5 combines with J gene TRBJ1-4; the match to TRBD1 covers 9 bases. This CDR3 region has 16 residues. Losses at the gene ends were 4 bases for V and 7 bases for J; bases not matched to a gene: 10. CDR1 is MNHEY, CDR2 SVGAGI, per germline. CDR3 in amino acids: CASSSSPGTGREKLFF. In nucleotides, the CDR3 is TGTGCCAGCAGTTCCTCGCCCGGGACAGGGCGTGAAAAACTGTTTTTT.

The chain links TRBV30 to TRBJ2-5; tentative D call: TRBD1 (8 bases). Germline V lookup: CDR1 GTSNPN, CDR2 SVGIG (reference sequence). The V end was cut by 0 bases, the J end by 6 bases, with 17 bases between. The CDR3 extends over 15 amino acids. In nucleotides, the CDR3 is TGTGCCTGGAGTGTACAGGGGGGGGCCAAAAAGACCCAGTACTTC. It encodes CAWSVQGGAKKTQYF.

The chain combines TRBV9 with TRBJ2-7; weak D call: TRBD1 (7 bases). From germline, CDR1 is SGDLS and CDR2 YYNGEE. The CDR3 is 15 amino acids. Trimming removed 0 bases from V and 3 bases from J, with 13 bases in between. The DNA of the CDR3 is TGTGCCAGCAGCGTAGGGGCAGGGGGAGGCTACGAGCAGTACTTC. Translation: CASSVGAGGGYEQYF.

The chain joins TRBV5-1 to TRBJ2-2; 9 bases are shared with TRBD2. Germline CDR1 and CDR2: SGHRS and YFSETQ. This CDR3 is built from 17 residues. Losses at the gene ends were 1 base for V and 6 bases for J; bases not matched to a gene: 10. CDR3 bases: TGCGCCAGCAGCTTGTCCCCGGGCGGGAGGGCTGCCGGGGAGCTGTTTTTT. Protein product: CASSLSPGGRAAGELFF. Looking up the rest from reference TRBV5-1 and TRBJ2-2 gives the full variable domain: KAGVTQTPRYLIKTRGQQVTLSCSPISGHRSVSWYQQTPGQGLQFLFEYFSETQRNKGNFPGRFSGRQFSNSRSEMNVSTLELGDSALYLCASSLSPGGRAAGELFFGEGSRLTVL.

The chain is built from TRBV5-1 and TRBJ2-5; 9 bases are shared with TRBD1. The CDR3 has 15 amino acids. Germline assignment: CDR1 SGHRS and CDR2 YFSETQ. V was clipped by 4 bases and J by 2 bases; unmatched bases: 6. The CDR3 region is CASSPDRGGQETQYF. The CDR3 DNA is TGCGCCAGCAGCCCGGACAGGGGAGGGCAAGAGACCCAGTACTTC. Full variable domain (outside the CDR3, taken from reference TRBV5-1 and TRBJ2-5): KAGVTQTPRYLIKTRGQQVTLSCSPISGHRSVSWYQQTPGQGLQFLFEYFSETQRNKGNFPGRFSGRQFSNSRSEMNVSTLELGDSALYLCASSPDRGGQETQYFGPGTRLLVL.

V gene TRBV15 combines with J gene TRBJ2-1, with no clear D. This CDR3 contains 15 residues. Looked up from germline, CDR1 is LNHNV and CDR2 is YYDKDF (reference sequence). V was cut by 5 bases and J by 6 bases, with 17 bases left in between. CDR3: CATSRRVDAINEQFF. CDR3 DNA sequence: TGTGCCACCAGCCGCCGGGTTGATGCCATCAATGAGCAGTTCTTC.

The chain has TRBV27 and TRBJ1-1; 10 bases are shared with TRBD1. Germline lookup yields CDR1 MNHEY and CDR2 SMNVEV (reference sequence). This CDR3 is built from 16 residues. The trim removed 6 bases at V and 4 bases at J, leaving 11 bases unmatched. The DNA for the CDR3 is TGTGCCAGCAGCCCGGGACAGGGGTCTGGGGGCACTGAAGCTTTCTTT. Residues: CASSPGQGSGGTEAFF.

The chain recombines TRBV6-6 with TRBJ2-1, with 9 bases identical to TRBD2. V lost 5 bases and J lost 2; bases outside the gene matches: 10. The CDR3 consists of 17 residues. Per germline, CDR1 MNHNY and CDR2 SVGAGI (reference sequence). CDR3 protein: CASSRVAGVFPYNEQFF. CDR3 coding DNA: TGTGCCAGCAGTCGAGTAGCGGGAGTTTTCCCCTACAATGAGCAGTTCTTC.

A single count supports this clone. This chain uses TRBV27 with TRBJ2-2; D is undetermined. Germline CDR1 MNHEY, CDR2 SMNVEV (reference sequence). Trimming took 1 base from V and 0 from J, leaving 9 bases between them. The CDR3 extends over 16 amino acids. The CDR3 nucleotides read TGTGCCAGCAGTTTATACAGTAATTCGAACACCGGGGAGCTGTTTTTT. Translating it yields CASSLYSNSNTGELFF.

This chain joins TRBV27 and TRBJ1-2; 12 nucleotides match TRBD1. Germline loops: CDR1 MNHEY, CDR2 SMNVEV (reference sequence). The V and J ends lost 8 bases and 3 bases, in that order; junction bases with no gene match: 10. This CDR3 is 16 amino acids long. The CDR3 bases are TGTGCCAGCGGATCGGGACAGGGGGCCGATGACTATGGCTACACCTTC. This gives the protein CASGSGQGADDYGYTF.

The chain carries TRBV6-5 and TRBJ2-1; D is perhaps TRBD1 (6 bases). Per germline, CDR1 MNHEY and CDR2 SVGAGI. This CDR3 has 14 amino acids. Trimming took 4 bases from V and 3 from J, leaving 10 bases between them. For the CDR3, the DNA is TGTGCCAGCAGTTCGGACAGATTCTACAATGAGCAGTTCTTC. Translating it yields CASSSDRFYNEQFF.

The chain employs TRBV10-3 and TRBJ1-2; 11 bases line up with TRBD1. CDR1 is ENHRY, CDR2 SYGVKD, per germline. The trim removed 7 bases at V and 7 bases at J, leaving 5 bases unmatched. The CDR3 has 13 amino acids. The CDR3 region is CAITGTGGGGYTF. CDR3 coding DNA: TGTGCCATCACTGGGACAGGGGGAGGTGGCTACACCTTC.

The gene calls are TRBV29-1 and TRBJ2-2; 7 bases fit TRBD2. The V and J ends lost 6 bases and 3 bases, in that order; junction bases with no gene match: 10. CDR3 length: 15 amino acids. Germline lookup yields CDR1 SQVTM and CDR2 ANQGSEA. The CDR3, as DNA: TGCAGCGTCCCCCGGTCTAGCGGCGACACCGGGGAGCTGTTTTTT. Translated, it gives CSVPRSSGDTGELFF.

The chain has TRBV6-4 and TRBJ2-7, with TRBD2 identical over 13 bases. The CDR3 has 16 amino acids. Germline lookup yields CDR1 MRHNA and CDR2 SNTAGT. V gave up 3 bases and J gave up 4 bases; unmatched junction bases: 6. As DNA, the CDR3 is TGTGCCAGCAGTGATACTAGCGGGAGGGAACCATACGAGCAGTACTTC. Its protein product is CASSDTSGREPYEQYF.